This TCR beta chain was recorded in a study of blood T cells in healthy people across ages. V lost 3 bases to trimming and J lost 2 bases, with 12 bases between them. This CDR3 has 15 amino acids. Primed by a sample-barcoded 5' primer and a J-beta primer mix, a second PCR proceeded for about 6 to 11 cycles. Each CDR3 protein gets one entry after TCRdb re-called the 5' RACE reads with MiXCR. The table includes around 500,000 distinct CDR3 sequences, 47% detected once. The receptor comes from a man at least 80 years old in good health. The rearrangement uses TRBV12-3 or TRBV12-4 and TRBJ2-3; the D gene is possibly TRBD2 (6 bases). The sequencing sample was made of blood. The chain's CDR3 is CASSFGGVPTDTQYF. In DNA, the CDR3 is TGTGCCAGCAGTTTTGGAGGGGTGCCCACAGATACGCAGTATTTT.